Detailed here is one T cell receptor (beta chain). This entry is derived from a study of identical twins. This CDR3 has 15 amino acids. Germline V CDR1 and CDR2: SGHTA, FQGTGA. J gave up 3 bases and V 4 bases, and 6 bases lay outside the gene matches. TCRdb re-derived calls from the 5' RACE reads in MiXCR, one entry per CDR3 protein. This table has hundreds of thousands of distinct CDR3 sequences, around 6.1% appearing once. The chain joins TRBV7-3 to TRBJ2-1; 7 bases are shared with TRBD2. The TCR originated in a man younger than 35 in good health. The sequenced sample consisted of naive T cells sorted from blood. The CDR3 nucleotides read TGTGCCAGCAGCTCAGAAGGGACTAACTACAATGAGCAGTTCTTC. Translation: CASSSEGTNYNEQFF.